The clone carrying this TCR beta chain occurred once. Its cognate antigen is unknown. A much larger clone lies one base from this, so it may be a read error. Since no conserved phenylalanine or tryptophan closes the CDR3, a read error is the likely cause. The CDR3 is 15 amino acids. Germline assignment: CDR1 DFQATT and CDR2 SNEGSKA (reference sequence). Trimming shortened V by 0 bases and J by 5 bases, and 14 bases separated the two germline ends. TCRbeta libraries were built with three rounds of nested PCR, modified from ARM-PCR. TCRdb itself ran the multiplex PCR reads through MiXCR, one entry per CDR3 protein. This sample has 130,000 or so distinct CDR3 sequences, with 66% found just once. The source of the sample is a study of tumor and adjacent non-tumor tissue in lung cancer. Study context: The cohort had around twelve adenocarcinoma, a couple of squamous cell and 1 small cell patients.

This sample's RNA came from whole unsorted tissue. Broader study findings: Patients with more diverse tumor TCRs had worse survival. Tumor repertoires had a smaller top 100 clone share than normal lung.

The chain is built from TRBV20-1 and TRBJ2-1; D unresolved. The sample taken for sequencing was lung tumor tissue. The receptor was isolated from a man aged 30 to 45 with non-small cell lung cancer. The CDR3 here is CSARDLDLDHNEQFL. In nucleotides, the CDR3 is TGCAGTGCTAGAGATTTGGACCTTGACCACAATGAGCAGTTCCTC.